This entry lists 32 T cell receptor beta chains sequenced from one sample in a study of Ad26.COV2.S vaccination and SARS-CoV-2 variants. Clones were read by immunoSEQ multiplex PCR, and TCRdb kept only the in-frame ones, dropping some. The data hold 350,000 to 500,000 clones, with around 90% observed a single time. Specified treatment: roughly 19 received Ad26.COV2.S at low or high dose, single or two shots; a few received placebo; per-sample allocation not given. Specimens were obtained on day 63 following the first vaccine or placebo injection. The specimen was peripheral blood, collected in a trial of Ad26.COV2.S vaccine versus placebo. Every receptor here comes from a person aged 18-65 years who received the Ad26.COV2.S COVID-19 vaccine or a placebo.

This clone was observed a single time. This chain links TRBV5-4 with TRBJ2-3; TRBD2 matches 8 bases. Per the germline V gene, CDR1 is SGHNT and CDR2 is YYREEE (reference sequence). After removal of 4 bases from V and 11 bases from J, the junction contained 12 bases not matched to a gene. The CDR3 loop spans 14 amino acids. CDR3: CASSPTGTSEGQYF. The CDR3 DNA is TGTGCCAGCAGCCCAACCGGGACTAGTGAAGGGCAGTATTTT.

The CDR3 here is CASSDSVDSTDTQYF. CDR3 in DNA: TGTGCCAGCAGTGACTCCGTAGACAGCACAGATACGCAGTATTTT. This chain uses TRBV6-4 with TRBJ2-3, with unresolved D. This CDR3 is 15 amino acids long. Germline CDR1 MRHNA, CDR2 SNTAGT. V lost 0 bases and J 0 bases, leaving 7 bases between the germline ends.

The chain uses TRBV7-7 and TRBJ2-1; D is unresolved. Germline assignment: CDR1 SSHAT and CDR2 FNYEAQ (reference sequence). V gave up 1 base and J gave up 9 bases, with 10 bases separating them. The CDR3 runs to 13 residues. The CDR3 nucleotides read TGTGCCAGCAGCTTAGAGGTTTCGTCTGAGCAGTTCTTC. As protein: CASSLEVSSEQFF.

V usage is TRBV7-2 and J usage is TRBJ2-1, with TRBD2 identical over 7 bases. The CDR3 loop spans 15 amino acids. After removal of 0 bases from V and 3 bases from J, the junction contained 2 bases not matched to a gene. CDR1 is SGHTA, CDR2 FQGNSA, per germline. CDR3 nucleotide sequence: TGTGCCAGCAGCTTAGCGGGAGGGGACTACAATGAGCAGTTCTTC. It specifies CASSLAGGDYNEQFF.

This clone was detected only a few times. The V gene is TRBV2, the J gene TRBJ2-7; perhaps D is TRBD1 or TRBD2 (5 bases each). The CDR3 totals 11 residues. Germline CDR1 SNHLY, CDR2 FYNNEI. V was clipped by 6 bases and J by 4 bases, with 7 bases between them. CDR3 residues: CASRGEYEQYF. The CDR3 bases are TGTGCCAGCAGGGGGGAGTACGAGCAGTACTTC.

This rearrangement joins TRBV15 to TRBJ2-7; a weak D match, TRBD2 (5 bases). V was shortened by 0 bases and J by 2 bases, with 14 bases between the two germline ends. The CDR3 sequence is 16 residues long. Germline V gene lookup returns CDR1 LNHNV and CDR2 YYDKDF (reference sequence). In nucleotides, the CDR3 is TGTGCCACCAGCAGAGATCGGAATAGCGCGACCTACGAGCAGTACTTC. This sequence encodes CATSRDRNSATYEQYF.

The chain couples TRBV7-9 to TRBJ2-7; D may be TRBD2 (6 bases). The CDR3 extends over 15 amino acids. The V gene's germline CDR1 is SEHNR and CDR2 FQNEAQ (reference sequence). Trimming took 5 bases from V and 3 from J, leaving 17 bases between them. The CDR3: CASSARQTRVYEQYF. The CDR3 DNA sequence: TGTGCCAGCAGCGCGAGACAGACTAGGGTCTACGAGCAGTACTTC.

V gene TRBV28 combines with J gene TRBJ1-4; tentatively, D is TRBD1 (5 bases). Germline V gene data show CDR1 as MDHEN and CDR2 as SYDVKM. The V gene lost 5 bases and the J gene lost 6 bases, with 16 bases spanning the gap. CDR3 length: 15 amino acids. The CDR3 DNA follows: TGTGCCAGCAGTACCCTCAGGGAGGGGTATGAAAAACTGTTTTTT. This gives the protein CASSTLREGYEKLFF.

Details on this clone: The sample has other DNA sequences that encode this CDR3 too. The chain has TRBV7-8 and TRBJ2-1; D uncertain. CDR1 is SGHVS and CDR2 is FQNEAQ in the germline V gene. This CDR3 is built from 12 residues. V lost 1 base to trimming and J lost 6 bases, with 4 bases between them. CDR3 loop: CASSLGSNEQFF. In DNA, the CDR3 is TGTGCCAGCAGCTTAGGGAGCAATGAGCAGTTCTTC. Complete variable domain (other parts from reference TRBV7-8 and TRBJ2-1): GAGVSQSPRYKVAKRGQDVALRCDPISGHVSLFWYQQALGQGPEFLTYFQNEAQLDKSGLPSDRFFAERPEGSVSTLKIQRTQQEDSAVYLCASSLGSNEQFFGPGTRLTVL.

About this clone itself: This sample includes further DNA sequences coding for the same CDR3. The chain uses TRBV14 and TRBJ1-2, with D possibly TRBD1 on 5 matching bases. This CDR3 has 13 residues. CDR1 and CDR2 (germline): SGHDN, FVKESK. Trimming removed 0 bases at V and 4 bases at J, with 6 bases between. The CDR3 spells CASSQDRGYGYTF. CDR3 bases: TGTGCCAGCAGCCAAGATAGGGGCTATGGCTACACCTTC.

The chain employs TRBV4-1 and TRBJ1-5; D is possibly TRBD1 (5 bases). Germline V gene data show CDR1 as MGHRA and CDR2 as YSYEKL. Trimming removed 4 bases from V and 4 bases from J, with 17 bases in between. This CDR3 spans 16 amino acids. CDR3 residues: CASSPGGAEGNQPQHF. In DNA form, the CDR3 reads TGCGCCAGCAGCCCGGGAGGGGCTGAGGGTAATCAGCCCCAGCATTTT.

V usage is TRBV28 and J usage is TRBJ2-7; D is unclear. V lost 5 bases to trimming and J lost 3 bases, with 14 bases between them. Germline CDR1 MDHEN, CDR2 SYDVKM. The CDR3 has 14 residues. DNA for the CDR3: TGTGCCAGCAGTAACCCCGGCCCCGTCTACGAGCAGTACTTC. It translates to CASSNPGPVYEQYF.

V is TRBV30 and J is TRBJ2-1, with 9 bases lining up with TRBD2. The CDR3 is 13 amino acids. V shed 5 bases, J shed 8 bases, and the junction held 7 bases outside the gene matches. CDR1 is GTSNPN, CDR2 SVGIG, per germline (reference sequence). The CDR3 region is CAWQYGGRDEQFF. CDR3 DNA: TGTGCCTGGCAGTACGGCGGGAGGGATGAGCAGTTCTTC.

The rearrangement uses TRBV19 and TRBJ2-6; tentatively, D is TRBD1 (6 bases). Trimming removed 1 base from V and 2 bases from J, with 12 bases in between. CDR1 LNHDA and CDR2 SQIVND come from the germline V gene (reference sequence). This CDR3 contains 17 residues. CDR3 sequence reads: CASSIATGLAGANVLTF. The CDR3 DNA reads TGTGCCAGTAGTATAGCCACAGGGTTGGCTGGGGCCAACGTCCTGACTTTC.

The chain couples TRBV19 to TRBJ1-5; possibly TRBD1 for D (5 bases). The V and J ends lost 5 bases and 3 bases respectively, with 11 bases between them. Germline V gene lookup returns CDR1 LNHDA and CDR2 SQIVND (reference sequence). The CDR3 has 14 residues. CDR3 protein: CASSSRQTNQPQHF. Here the CDR3 DNA reads TGTGCCAGTAGTTCACGACAGACCAATCAGCCCCAGCATTTT. The whole variable domain, filled in from reference TRBV19 and TRBJ1-5, reads DGGITQSPKYLFRKEGQNVTLSCEQNLNHDAMYWYRQDPGQGLRLIYYSQIVNDFQKGDIAEGYSVSREKKESFPLTVTSAQKNPTAFYLCASSSRQTNQPQHFGDGTRLSIL.

The rearrangement uses TRBV7-9 and TRBJ2-1, with 8 nucleotides matching TRBD2. The CDR3 is 18 amino acids. V lost 4 bases and J lost 0; bases outside the gene matches: 11. Germline loops: CDR1 SEHNR, CDR2 FQNEAQ (reference sequence). The CDR3 DNA reads TGTGCCAGCAGCTCCACGGGTAGCGGGGCTAGCTCCTACAATGAGCAGTTCTTC. Protein product: CASSSTGSGASSYNEQFF.

Only a few counts were recorded for this clone. The V call is TRBV18, the J call TRBJ1-5; D is ambiguous. Germline CDR1 and CDR2: KGHSH and LQKENI. Trimming took 2 bases from V and 1 from J, leaving 6 bases between them. This CDR3 spans 14 amino acids. CDR3 coding DNA: TGTGCCAGCTCACCAGGGATAAGCAATCAGCCCCAGCATTTT. Its protein product is CASSPGISNQPQHF.

This chain uses TRBV5-1 with TRBJ2-3; D not certain. Trimming took off 0 bases at V and 1 base at J, with 9 bases between the two ends. Germline loops: CDR1 SGHRS, CDR2 YFSETQ. The CDR3 runs to 15 residues. CDR3 sequence reads: CASSLVATRTDTQYF. CDR3 in DNA: TGCGCCAGCAGCTTGGTGGCTACCCGCACAGATACGCAGTATTTT.

The V call is TRBV27, the J call TRBJ2-2; 9 bases are a match to TRBD1. CDR1 and CDR2 (germline): MNHEY, SMNVEV (reference sequence). The CDR3 covers 15 residues. V was pared by 6 bases and J by 6 bases, with 8 bases of the junction left unmatched. CDR3 DNA: TGTGCCAGCAGCTCTGGACAGGGGTTTCCCGGGGAGCTGTTTTTT. The encoded protein is CASSSGQGFPGELFF.

The chain recombines TRBV12-3 or TRBV12-4 with TRBJ2-3; no definite D call. The CDR3 is made up of 13 amino acids. V dropped 5 bases and J dropped 6 bases, with 12 bases sitting between them. The chain's CDR3 is CASSPDPIDTQYF. The CDR3 DNA sequence: TGTGCCAGCAGTCCGGACCCGATTGATACGCAGTATTTT.

This chain uses TRBV7-3 with TRBJ1-1; TRBD1 agrees at 8 bases. The CDR3 is made up of 18 amino acids. The trim removed 3 bases at V and 7 bases at J, leaving 19 bases unmatched. In germline, CDR1 is SGHTA, CDR2 FQGTGA. Here the CDR3 DNA reads TGTGCCAGCAGCTTCGGGCCTCTAGTGGGGACAGGCAATAATGAAGCTTTCTTT. Amino acid sequence: CASSFGPLVGTGNNEAFF.

The V gene is TRBV7-9, the J gene TRBJ1-5; D gene unclear. The CDR3 totals 13 residues. Per the germline V gene, CDR1 is SEHNR and CDR2 is FQNEAQ (reference sequence). V lost 1 base to trimming and J lost 4 bases, with 5 bases between them. CDR3 DNA: TGTGCCAGCAGCTTAGGGTTTAATCAGCCCCAGCATTTT. This codes for CASSLGFNQPQHF.

The rearrangement joins TRBV12-3 or TRBV12-4 to TRBJ1-1; D might be TRBD1 (5 bases). CDR3 size: 12 residues. V was pared by 3 bases and J by 10 bases, with 12 bases between. CDR3 amino acids: CASSFDSRGAFF. The DNA for the CDR3 is TGTGCCAGCAGTTTTGACAGTAGAGGAGCTTTCTTT.

The rearrangement links TRBV7-2 to TRBJ2-1, with 9 bases aligning to TRBD2. The CDR3 consists of 15 residues. Germline CDR1 is SGHTA and CDR2 is FQGNSA. Germline trimming cut 5 bases from V and 3 bases from J; bases unmatched to any gene: 5. The CDR3 reads CASSPTSGDYNEQFF. The DNA for the CDR3 is TGTGCCAGCAGCCCGACTAGCGGAGACTACAATGAGCAGTTCTTC.

The chain joins TRBV21-1 to TRBJ2-7. TRBV21-1 is a pseudogene segment. CDR3 length: 11 amino acids. CDR3 in amino acids: CASDPAYEQYF. DNA for the CDR3: TGTGCCAGCGACCCGGCCTACGAGCAGTACTTC.

This clone was detected once. The chain recombines TRBV5-1 with TRBJ2-1; possibly TRBD2 for D (5 bases). Germline V gene sequence: CDR1 SGHRS, CDR2 YFSETQ. Trimming removed 0 bases from V and 4 bases from J, with 11 bases in between. This CDR3 has 15 amino acids. The DNA of the CDR3 is TGCGCCAGCAGCTTGGTGGGAGAGGATTACAATGAGCAGTTCTTC. Translated, it gives CASSLVGEDYNEQFF.

About this clone itself: The sample contains more than one DNA sequence encoding this CDR3. The genes are TRBV11-3 and TRBJ2-5; D assignment may be TRBD1 or TRBD2 (5 bases each). Deletions cut 1 base from V and 5 bases from J, with 8 bases between. The CDR3 sequence is 13 residues long. The germline CDR1 and CDR2 sequences are SGHNT and YENEEA. This CDR3 is CASSLGDRETQYF. The CDR3 DNA reads TGTGCCAGCAGCTTAGGGGACCGGGAGACCCAGTACTTC.

The chain uses TRBV3-1 (or the pseudogene TRBV3-2) and TRBJ2-1; 15 bases fit TRBD2. V gave up 6 bases and J gave up 10 bases; unmatched junction bases: 4. The germline V gene encodes CDR1 LGHDT and CDR2 YNNKEL (reference sequence). CDR3 size: 14 residues. The CDR3 loop reads CASSQGLAGGEQFF. DNA of the CDR3: TGTGCCAGCAGTCAGGGACTAGCGGGAGGAGAGCAGTTCTTC.

This clone was detected only once. The V and J genes are TRBV5-4 and TRBJ2-3; no clear D gene. Trimming shortened V by 4 bases and J by 2 bases, and 11 bases separated the two germline ends. This CDR3 comprises 14 residues. CDR1 SGHNT and CDR2 YYREEE come from the germline V gene (reference sequence). In DNA, the CDR3 is TGTGCCAGCAGCCCCCCAGAACCCACAGATACGCAGTATTTT. This translates into CASSPPEPTDTQYF.

The V gene is TRBV7-8, the J gene TRBJ2-4, with 9 bases matching TRBD2. CDR1 SGHVS and CDR2 FQNEAQ come from the germline V gene. Losses at the gene ends were 2 bases for V and 7 bases for J; bases not matched to a gene: 9. The length of the CDR3 is 16 residues. CDR3 amino acids: CASSLYAGGQVNIQYF. The CDR3, as DNA: TGTGCCAGCAGCTTATACGCGGGAGGGCAGGTGAACATTCAGTACTTC.

The chain joins TRBV2 to TRBJ2-3; D is perhaps TRBD2 (6 bases). This CDR3 comprises 14 residues. Trimming stripped 5 bases from V and 1 base from J, with 10 bases between. CDR1 and CDR2 from the germline V gene are SNHLY and FYNNEI. The CDR3 region is CASSRASGTDTQYF. The DNA of the CDR3 is TGTGCCAGCAGTAGGGCTAGCGGCACAGATACGCAGTATTTT.

This rearrangement joins TRBV5-5 to TRBJ2-1; TRBD2 aligns across 7 bases. Germline V gives CDR1 SGHKS, CDR2 YYEKEE (reference sequence). The V segment lost 4 bases and the J segment 7 bases; nucleotides outside the gene matches: 11. The CDR3 runs to 15 residues. The CDR3 protein is CASSQKEGGYNEQFF. CDR3 in DNA: TGTGCCAGCAGCCAAAAGGAGGGAGGGTATAATGAGCAGTTCTTC. The full variable domain, rest sourced from reference TRBV5-5 and TRBJ2-1, is DAGVTQSPTHLIKTRGQQVTLRCSPISGHKSVSWYQQVLGQGPQFIFQYYEKEERGRGNFPDRFSARQFPNYSSELNVNALLLGDSALYLCASSQKEGGYNEQFFGPGTRLTVL.